The clone carrying this T cell receptor beta chain occurred a few times. Its antigen remains unidentified. Sequenced by immunoSEQ multiplex PCR; TCRdb stores in-frame clones only, minus some. The repertoire holds 2 million to 2.5 million clones, with 85% to 95% as singletons. The source of the sample is a study of shared clonotypes between healthy human individuals. The wider study: Contributing individuals were a couple of females and a few males aged 18 to 49.

The germline gives CDR1 SGHDN, CDR2 FVKESK. The CDR3 loop spans 12 amino acids. V lost 8 bases and J 2 bases, leaving 10 bases between the germline ends. Study-wide findings and caveats: Generally, naive subsets came out with larger estimated richness than memory subsets. Sequencing depth was expected to influence donor clonotype sharing.

The clonotype comes from a man between 18 and 35 years old in good health. Some clones in this sample may be carry-over from other donors' samples. The material sequenced was naive CD4+ T cells from PBMCs. Noted subset: CD45RA+ positively selected. The gene calls are TRBV14 and TRBJ2-7; D is ambiguous. This chain's CDR3 is CASGRITYEQYF. Written as DNA, the CDR3 is TGTGCCAGCGGCAGGATAACCTACGAGCAGTACTTC.